A selection of T cell receptor beta chains follows, all from one sample in a study of T cell repertoires in cytomegalovirus infection. TCRdb reprocessed the reads via MiXCR and lists one record per CDR3 protein. The sample holds about 46,000 distinct CDR3 sequences, roughly 20% seen once. These receptors have no identified antigens. The sequenced sample consisted of PBMCs, sequenced either directly or after in vitro stimulation (not recorded which). The receptors were gathered from a human donor in good health (CMV status not recorded). Some clones in this sample may be carry-over from other donors' samples. The conserved cysteine and the conserved F or W are not part of the CDR3 here.

v_gene | CDR3aa
TRBV20-1 | SASRRETQY
TRBV9 | ASSQHSLNSYNEQF
TRBV27 | ASSVPRDGYNSPLH
TRBV27 | ASNRQGADTQY
TRBV4-2 | ASSQVRVQGAYGYT
TRBV7-6 | ASQRGREETQY
TRBV12-3/TRBV12-4 | ASSWDLQETQY
TRBV7-2 | ASSFHRPGGTGELF
TRBV6-5 | ASSSDRAAYGYT
TRBV12-3/TRBV12-4 | ASSLSDPPAQY
TRBV7-9 | ASSPGTRNYGYT
TRBV6-6 | ASSFPGTSGAETQY